This T cell receptor (beta chain) was recorded in a study of vaccination effects on CD4 cells after COVID-19. The assay was immunoSEQ multiplex PCR, and TCRdb's table has in-frame clones only and misses some. The data hold 55,000 or so clones, with roughly three quarters observed a single time. With respect to this clone: The antigen remains undetermined.

Trimming took off 1 base at V and 2 bases at J, with 8 bases between the two ends. CDR1 and CDR2 from the germline V gene are KGHSH and LQKENI. This CDR3 region has 14 residues. The ViraFEST assay expanded antigen-specific CD4+ T cells with viral peptide pools before sequencing. Once cultured for around 11 days, the cells underwent separation to obtain CD4+ T cells. A PCR test confirmed that the person had SARS-CoV-2 infection between March and December 2020. This TCR derives from a human donor who had a prior SARS-CoV-2 infection. This chain links TRBV18 with TRBJ1-2, with D hard to call. This sample comprised CD4+ T cells from PBMCs cultured with HIV peptides, obtained before COVID-19 vaccination. This sample's subset: HIV-1 Nef peptide pool negative control/reference culture. CDR3: CASSPQGRNYGYTF. The CDR3 nucleotides are TGTGCCAGCTCACCACAAGGACGGAACTATGGCTACACCTTC.